Included here is one TCR beta chain sequence, with context. This CDR3 has 13 residues. V was shortened by 7 bases and J by 5 bases, with 14 bases between the two germline ends. Germline V gives CDR1 ENHRY, CDR2 SYGVKD. This specimen comes from a study of blood T cell repertoires in COVID-19. Study-wide background: Sites in the United States, Italy and Spain provided acute and convalescent COVID-19 samples. PBMCs, B-cell-depleted T cells, or T cells were the source of the cDNA or gDNA that made up the material.

Authors' processing steps: Reference gene primer amplification yielded estimated nucleated cell counts. This table comes from immunoSEQ multiplex PCR, and its TCRdb copy is limited to in-frame clones, with some not included. Clone size and the V and J calls come from that table; the DNA yielded D and trimming. The data hold 130,000 or so clones, with 81% observed a single time. The chain is built from TRBV10-3 and TRBJ1-2, with D possibly TRBD1 on 6 matching bases. Sequenced sample: peripheral blood. The receptor's source is a woman aged 55-70 years with active or convalescent COVID-19. This CDR3 reads CAIKTGGAYGYTF. The DNA for the CDR3 is TGTGCCATCAAGACGGGGGGGGCGTATGGCTACACCTTC.